This TCR beta chain was captured by sequencing in a study of early T cells in non-severe SARS-CoV-2 infection. The wider study: Sequencing used unsorted whole-blood bulk RNA, so chains lack pairing.

The CDR3 runs to 13 residues. The ends were cut back, 2 bases at V and 5 bases at J, with 6 bases in the middle. Germline loops: CDR1 MNHEY, CDR2 SMNVEV (reference sequence). This clonotype was observed at least ten times. TCRdb ran MiXCR on the 5' RACE reads and lists one entry per CDR3 protein. The sample has fewer than 100,000 distinct CDR3 sequences; approximately 16% are singletons. The chain is built from TRBV27 and TRBJ1-4; D is ambiguous. The sample consisted of whole blood. This receptor was taken from an adult who was a healthcare worker with PCR-confirmed SARS-CoV-2 infection or an uninfected control (not recorded which). The CDR3 sequence: CASSLVGNEKLFF. DNA of the CDR3: TGTGCCAGCAGTTTAGTGGGGAATGAAAAACTGTTTTTT.